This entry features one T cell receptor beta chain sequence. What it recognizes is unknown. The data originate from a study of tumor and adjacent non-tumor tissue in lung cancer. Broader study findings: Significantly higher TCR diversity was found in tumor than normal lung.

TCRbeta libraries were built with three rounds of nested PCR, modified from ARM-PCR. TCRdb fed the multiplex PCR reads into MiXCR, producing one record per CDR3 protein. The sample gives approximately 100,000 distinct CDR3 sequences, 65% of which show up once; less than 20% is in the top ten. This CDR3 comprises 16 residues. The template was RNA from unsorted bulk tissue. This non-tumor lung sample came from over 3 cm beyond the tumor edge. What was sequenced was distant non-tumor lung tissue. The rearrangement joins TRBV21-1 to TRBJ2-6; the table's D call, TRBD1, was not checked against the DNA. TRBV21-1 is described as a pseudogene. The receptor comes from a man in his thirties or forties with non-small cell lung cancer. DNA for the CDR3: TGTGCCAGTCCCAAGGGGCAGGGTTCGAGGGCCAACGTCCTGACTTTC. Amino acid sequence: CASPKGQGSRANVLTF.